Reported below is one T cell receptor (beta chain). This entry comes from a study of cytomegalovirus exposure and HLA in healthy donors. Study overall: Per a later analysis, the approximately 690 first-cohort and some 110 validation repertoires shared one platform.

TCRdb's copy holds only in-frame clones and misses some; the assay was immunoSEQ multiplex PCR. Here the sample spans hundreds of thousands of clones, approximately 83% being singletons. The CDR3 runs 14 residues. V was clipped by 9 bases and J by 1 base; unmatched bases: 9. Germline V gene data show CDR1 as SGHTA and CDR2 as FQGNSA. The receptor comes from a woman under 40 in good health and CMV-seropositive. Sequencing used PBMCs. The chain is built from TRBV7-2 and TRBJ2-7, with 7 positions matching TRBD2. CDR3 loop: CASCPSGNSYEQYF. The CDR3 nucleotides are TGTGCCAGTTGTCCTAGCGGCAATTCCTACGAGCAGTACTTC.